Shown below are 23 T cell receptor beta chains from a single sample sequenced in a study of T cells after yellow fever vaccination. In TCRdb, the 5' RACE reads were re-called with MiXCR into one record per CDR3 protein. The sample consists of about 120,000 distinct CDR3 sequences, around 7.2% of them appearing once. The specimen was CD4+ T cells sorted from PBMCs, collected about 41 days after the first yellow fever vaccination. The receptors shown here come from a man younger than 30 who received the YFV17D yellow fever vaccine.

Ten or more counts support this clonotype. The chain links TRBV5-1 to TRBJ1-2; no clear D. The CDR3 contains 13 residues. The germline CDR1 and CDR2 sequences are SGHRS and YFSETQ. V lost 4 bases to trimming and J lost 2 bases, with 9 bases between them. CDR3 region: CASSADVNYGYTF. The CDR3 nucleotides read TGCGCCAGCAGCGCGGACGTAAACTATGGCTACACCTTC.

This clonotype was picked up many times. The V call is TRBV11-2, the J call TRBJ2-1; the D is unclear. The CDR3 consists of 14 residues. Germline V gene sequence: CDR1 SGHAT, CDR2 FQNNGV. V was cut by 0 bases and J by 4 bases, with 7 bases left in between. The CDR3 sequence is CASSLDQAYNEQFF. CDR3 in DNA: TGTGCCAGCAGCTTAGATCAGGCGTACAATGAGCAGTTCTTC.

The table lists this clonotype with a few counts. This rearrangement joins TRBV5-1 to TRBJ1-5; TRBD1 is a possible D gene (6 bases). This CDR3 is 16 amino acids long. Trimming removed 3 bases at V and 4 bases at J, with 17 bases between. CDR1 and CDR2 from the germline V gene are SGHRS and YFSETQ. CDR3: CASSSHPGQPNQPQHF. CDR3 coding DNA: TGCGCCAGCAGCTCGCACCCCGGACAGCCAAATCAGCCCCAGCATTTT.

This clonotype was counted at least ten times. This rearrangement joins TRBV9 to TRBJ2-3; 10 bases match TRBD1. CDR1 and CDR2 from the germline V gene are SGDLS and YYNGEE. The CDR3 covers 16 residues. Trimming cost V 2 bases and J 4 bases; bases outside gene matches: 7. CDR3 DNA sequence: TGTGCCAGCAGCGTGGGACAGGGGTTATTTTCAGATACGCAGTATTTT. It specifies CASSVGQGLFSDTQYF.

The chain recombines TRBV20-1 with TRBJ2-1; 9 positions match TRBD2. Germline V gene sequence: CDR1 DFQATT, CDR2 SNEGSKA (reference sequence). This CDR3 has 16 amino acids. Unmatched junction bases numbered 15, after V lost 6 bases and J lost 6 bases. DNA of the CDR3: TGCAGTGCCGACCCCGCCGTGGGACTAGCCTCCAATGAGCAGTTCTTC. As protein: CSADPAVGLASNEQFF.

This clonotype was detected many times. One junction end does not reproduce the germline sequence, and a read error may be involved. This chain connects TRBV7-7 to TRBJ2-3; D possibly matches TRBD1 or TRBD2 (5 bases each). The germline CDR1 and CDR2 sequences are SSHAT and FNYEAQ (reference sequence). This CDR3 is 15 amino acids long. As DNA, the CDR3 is TGTGCTAGCAGCCCGGGACGAGGGCGCCGAGATACGCAGTATTTT. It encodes CASSPGRGRRDTQYF.

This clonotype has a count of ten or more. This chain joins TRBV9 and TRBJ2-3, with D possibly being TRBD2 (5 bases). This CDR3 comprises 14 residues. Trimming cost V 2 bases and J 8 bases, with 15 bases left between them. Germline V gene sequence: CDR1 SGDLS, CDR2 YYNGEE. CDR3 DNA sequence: TGTGCCAGCAGCGTCACCCCTAGTGAGGGTACGCAGTATTTT. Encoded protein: CASSVTPSEGTQYF.

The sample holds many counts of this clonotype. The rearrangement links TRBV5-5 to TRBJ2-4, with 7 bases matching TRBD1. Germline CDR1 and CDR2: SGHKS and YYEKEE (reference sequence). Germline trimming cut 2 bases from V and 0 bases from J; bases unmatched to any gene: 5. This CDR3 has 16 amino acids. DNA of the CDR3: TGTGCCAGCAGCTTCAGGACAGGACTAGCCAAAAACATTCAGTACTTC. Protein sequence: CASSFRTGLAKNIQYF.

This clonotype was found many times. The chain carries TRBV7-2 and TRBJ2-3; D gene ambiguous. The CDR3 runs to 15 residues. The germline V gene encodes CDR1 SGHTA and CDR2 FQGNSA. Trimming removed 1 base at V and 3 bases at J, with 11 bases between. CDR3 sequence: CASSLEGLGTDTQYF. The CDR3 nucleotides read TGTGCCAGCAGCTTAGAAGGGCTGGGTACAGATACGCAGTATTTT.

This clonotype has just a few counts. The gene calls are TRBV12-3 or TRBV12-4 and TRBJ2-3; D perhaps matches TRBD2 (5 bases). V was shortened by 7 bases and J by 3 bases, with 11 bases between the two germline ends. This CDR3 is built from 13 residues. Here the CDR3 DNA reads TGTGCCAGCAACCTAGGGAGTACAGATACGCAGTATTTT. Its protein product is CASNLGSTDTQYF.

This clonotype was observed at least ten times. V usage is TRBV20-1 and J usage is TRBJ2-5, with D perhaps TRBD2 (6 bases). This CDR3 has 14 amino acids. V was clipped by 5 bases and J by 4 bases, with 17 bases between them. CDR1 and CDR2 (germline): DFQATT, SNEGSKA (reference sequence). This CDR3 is CSAAPGAPGETQYF. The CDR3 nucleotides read TGCAGTGCTGCCCCGGGAGCCCCAGGAGAGACCCAGTACTTC.

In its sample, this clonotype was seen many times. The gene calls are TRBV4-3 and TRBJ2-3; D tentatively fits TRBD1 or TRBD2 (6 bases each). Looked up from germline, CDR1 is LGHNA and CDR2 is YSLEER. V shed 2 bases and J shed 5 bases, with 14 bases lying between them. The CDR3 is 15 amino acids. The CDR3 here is CASSQTPRGVDTQYF. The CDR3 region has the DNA TGCGCCAGCAGCCAAACCCCGAGGGGGGTAGATACGCAGTATTTT.

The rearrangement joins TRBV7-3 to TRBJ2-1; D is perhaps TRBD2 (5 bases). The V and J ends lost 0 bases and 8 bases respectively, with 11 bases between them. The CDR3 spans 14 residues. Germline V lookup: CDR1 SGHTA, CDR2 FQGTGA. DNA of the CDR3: TGTGCCAGCAGCTTAACCCGTTGGGGAGATGAGCAGTTCTTC. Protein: CASSLTRWGDEQFF.

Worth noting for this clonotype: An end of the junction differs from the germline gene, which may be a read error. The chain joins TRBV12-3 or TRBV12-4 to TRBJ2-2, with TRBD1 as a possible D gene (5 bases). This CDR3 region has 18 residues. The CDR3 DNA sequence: TGTACCAGCAGTCCCCCAACTCTCGCGGACACTAACACCGGGGAGCTGTTTTTT. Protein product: CTSSPPTLADTNTGELFF.

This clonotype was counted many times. CDR3 coding DNA: TGTGCCAGCAGCTTACGTCGTGGGGGCGAGCAGTACGTC. This encodes CASSLRRGGEQYV. The J gene is TRBJ2-7, the V gene TRBV7-2; D is tentatively TRBD1 or TRBD2 (5 bases each). Trimming left V 2 bases short and J 6 bases short, with 11 bases between. CDR1 is SGHTA, CDR2 FQGNSA, per germline. The CDR3 sequence is 13 residues long.

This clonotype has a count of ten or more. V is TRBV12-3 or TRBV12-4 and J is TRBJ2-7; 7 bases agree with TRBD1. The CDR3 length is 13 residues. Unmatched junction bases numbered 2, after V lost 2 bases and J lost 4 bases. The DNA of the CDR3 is TGTGCCAGCAGTTTACGCAGGGGGTACGAGCAGTACTTC. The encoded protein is CASSLRRGYEQYF.

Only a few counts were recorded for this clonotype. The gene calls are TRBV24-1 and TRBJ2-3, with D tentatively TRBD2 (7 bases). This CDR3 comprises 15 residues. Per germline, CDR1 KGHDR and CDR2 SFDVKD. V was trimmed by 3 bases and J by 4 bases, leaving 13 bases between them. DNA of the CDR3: TGTGCCACCAGTGATCCCGGGGGGCAGGCAGATACGCAGTATTTT. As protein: CATSDPGGQADTQYF.

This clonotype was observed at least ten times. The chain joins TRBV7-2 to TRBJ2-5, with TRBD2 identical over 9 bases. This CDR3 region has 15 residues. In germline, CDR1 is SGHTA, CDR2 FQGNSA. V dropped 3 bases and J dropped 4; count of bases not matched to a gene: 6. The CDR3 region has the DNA TGTGCCAGCAGCTTTGGCGGGGGGGCCGGAGAGACCCAGTACTTC. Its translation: CASSFGGGAGETQYF.

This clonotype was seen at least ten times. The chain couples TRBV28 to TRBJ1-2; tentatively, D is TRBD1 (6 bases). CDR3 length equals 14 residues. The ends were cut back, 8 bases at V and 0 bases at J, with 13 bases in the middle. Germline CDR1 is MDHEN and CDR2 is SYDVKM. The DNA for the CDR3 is TGTGCCAGCTGCGGACAGACTGCTAACTATGGCTACACCTTC. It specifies CASCGQTANYGYTF.

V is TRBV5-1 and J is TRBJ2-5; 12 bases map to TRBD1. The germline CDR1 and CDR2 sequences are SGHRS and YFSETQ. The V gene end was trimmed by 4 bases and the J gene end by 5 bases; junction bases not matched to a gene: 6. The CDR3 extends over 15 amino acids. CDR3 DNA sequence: TGCGCCAGCAGCGAGGGGACAGGGGGCCGGGAGACCCAGTACTTC. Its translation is CASSEGTGGRETQYF.

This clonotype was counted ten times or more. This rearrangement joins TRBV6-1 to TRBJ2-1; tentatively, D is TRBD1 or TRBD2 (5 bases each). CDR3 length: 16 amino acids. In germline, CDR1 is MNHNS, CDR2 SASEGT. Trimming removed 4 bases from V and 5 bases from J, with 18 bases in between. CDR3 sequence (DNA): TGTGCCAGCAGTGTCCTGACCGGGACCCGAGACAATGAGCAGTTCTTC. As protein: CASSVLTGTRDNEQFF.

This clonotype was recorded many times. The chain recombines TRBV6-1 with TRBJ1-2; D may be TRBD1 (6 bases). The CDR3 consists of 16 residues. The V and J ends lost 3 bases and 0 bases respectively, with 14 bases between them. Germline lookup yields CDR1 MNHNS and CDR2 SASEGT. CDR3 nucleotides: TGTGCCAGCAGTGACGGGGGCCGAAGAGCTAACTATGGCTACACCTTC. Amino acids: CASSDGGRRANYGYTF.

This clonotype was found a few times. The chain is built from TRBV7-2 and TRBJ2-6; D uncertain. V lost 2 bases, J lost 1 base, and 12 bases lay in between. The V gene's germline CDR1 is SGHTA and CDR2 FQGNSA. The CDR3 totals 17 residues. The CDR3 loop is CASSLYNRGSGANVLTF. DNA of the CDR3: TGTGCCAGCAGCTTATATAATCGTGGATCTGGGGCCAACGTCCTGACTTTC. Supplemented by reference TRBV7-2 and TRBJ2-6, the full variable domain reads GAGVSQSPSNKVTEKGKDVELRCDPISGHTALYWYRQSLGQGLEFLIYFQGNSAPDKSGLPSDRFSAERTGGSVSTLTIQRTQQEDSAVYLCASSLYNRGSGANVLTFGAGSRLTVL.